These 24 T cell receptor beta chains came from one sample sequenced in a study of beta chain features in type 1 diabetes. Expressed TCRB transcripts were sequenced after all isolated RNA was converted to cDNA. Produced via immunoSEQ multiplex PCR; TCRdb's table is partial and in-frame only. Of some 240,000 clones in the sample, 15% to 20% were seen once. Study findings and constraints: In all four CD4+ subsets, TCRB CDR3 length was significantly, moderately reduced in type 1 diabetes.

Which antigens these TCRs recognize remains unknown. Input material: naive CD4+ T cells from blood. The receptor set was obtained from a man under 40 with type 1 diabetes.

The chain is built from TRBV29-1 and TRBJ1-5; a weak D match, TRBD1 (6 bases). The CDR3 runs 12 residues. Trimming removed 6 bases at V and 1 base at J, with 7 bases between. Germline values: CDR1 SQVTM, CDR2 ANQGSEA. CDR3 protein: CSVGQSNQPQHF. CDR3 nucleotides: TGCAGCGTCGGACAGAGCAATCAGCCCCAGCATTTT.

V usage is TRBV5-1 and J usage is TRBJ1-2, with 7 bases matching TRBD1. There are 13 residues in the CDR3. Germline trimming cut 3 bases from V and 6 bases from J; bases unmatched to any gene: 5. CDR1 is SGHRS and CDR2 is YFSETQ in the germline V gene. DNA for the CDR3: TGCGCCAGCAGCTCCACAGGGGAGGATGGCTACACCTTC. This sequence encodes CASSSTGEDGYTF.

V gene TRBV28 combines with J gene TRBJ2-5; D unclear. Deletions cut 6 bases from V and 5 bases from J, with 13 bases between. The germline gives CDR1 MDHEN, CDR2 SYDVKM. The CDR3 totals 13 residues. The CDR3, as DNA: TGTGCCAGCAGCCAGCAGAGTGCGGAGACCCAGTACTTC. Residues: CASSQQSAETQYF.

The sample holds a few counts of this clone. This rearrangement joins TRBV29-1 to TRBJ2-5; no reliable D call. V was clipped by 3 bases and J by 7 bases, with 12 bases between them. Per the germline V gene, CDR1 is SQVTM and CDR2 is ANQGSEA. The CDR3 is 12 residues long. The CDR3 here is CSVDGGRWTQYF. As DNA, the CDR3 is TGCAGCGTTGACGGCGGTCGGTGGACCCAGTACTTC.

Regarding this clone: The identical CDR3 is also encoded by other nucleotide sequences in the sample. V usage is TRBV5-4 and J usage is TRBJ2-3; tentative D call: TRBD2 (5 bases). V lost 0 bases and J 3 bases, leaving 5 bases between the germline ends. Germline V CDR1 and CDR2: SGHNT, YYREEE (reference sequence). The CDR3 is 13 amino acids. The CDR3 DNA reads TGTGCCAGCAGCTTGGCGGGGACAGATACGCAGTATTTT. This codes for CASSLAGTDTQYF.

CDR3 in DNA: TGTGCCAGCAGTTCCCCGTTGGCGGGAGTATCCTACAATGAGCAGTTCTTC. As protein: CASSSPLAGVSYNEQFF. V usage is TRBV28 and J usage is TRBJ2-1; 7 nucleotides match TRBD2. The CDR3 is 17 amino acids. Losses at the gene ends were 4 bases for V and 1 base for J; bases not matched to a gene: 10. Per germline, CDR1 MDHEN and CDR2 SYDVKM.

This clone occurred a few times. J is TRBJ2-5 and V is TRBV9, with D perhaps matching TRBD2 (6 bases). Trimming removed 4 bases at V and 6 bases at J, with 16 bases between. CDR1 SGDLS and CDR2 YYNGEE come from the germline V gene. This CDR3 region has 14 residues. DNA for the CDR3: TGTGCCAGCAGCATTGCCGCCGGGGGACAGACCCAGTACTTC. This codes for CASSIAAGGQTQYF.

The V call is TRBV30, the J call TRBJ1-1; D possibly corresponds to TRBD1 (5 bases). Deletions cut 5 bases from V and 6 bases from J, with 16 bases between. The CDR3 totals 13 residues. In germline, CDR1 is GTSNPN, CDR2 SVGIG (reference sequence). The CDR3 region is CAWQKTALSEAFF. The CDR3 DNA follows: TGTGCCTGGCAAAAGACAGCTCTGTCTGAAGCTTTCTTT.

This chain links TRBV7-9 with TRBJ2-5; D uncertain. The CDR3 sequence is 13 residues long. Trimming pared 5 bases from V and 1 base from J, leaving 8 bases between. The V gene's germline CDR1 is SEHNR and CDR2 FQNEAQ (reference sequence). Here the CDR3 DNA reads TGTGCCAGCAGCCTCCAGGCCCAAGAGACCCAGTACTTC. Residues: CASSLQAQETQYF. The full variable domain, its missing parts supplied by reference TRBV7-9 and TRBJ2-5, is DTGVSQNPRHKITKRGQNVTFRCDPISEHNRLYWYRQTLGQGPEFLTYFQNEAQLEKSRLLSDRFSAERPKGSFSTLEIQRTEQGDSAMYLCASSLQAQETQYFGPGTRLLVL.

V gene TRBV28 combines with J gene TRBJ2-5, with D perhaps matching TRBD2 (6 bases). This CDR3 spans 13 amino acids. Germline V gene lookup returns CDR1 MDHEN and CDR2 SYDVKM. The V and J ends lost 7 bases and 5 bases respectively, with 14 bases between them. CDR3 coding DNA: TGTGCCAGCACCCCTGGCGGGATGGAGACCCAGTACTTC. Its translation: CASTPGGMETQYF.

This clone was observed a handful of times. The chain uses TRBV30 and TRBJ1-2; D not certain. CDR1 is GTSNPN and CDR2 is SVGIG in the germline V gene (reference sequence). This CDR3 is 13 amino acids long. The V end was cut by 0 bases, the J end by 4 bases, with 9 bases between. The CDR3 reads CAWSVRQSYGYTF. The DNA for the CDR3 is TGTGCCTGGAGTGTACGACAATCCTATGGCTACACCTTC.

In regard to this clone: This sample also contains other DNA sequences that code for the same CDR3. CDR3 nucleotides: TGTGCCAGCAGTGGGACAGGGGGCAATCAGCCCCAGCATTTT. Amino acid sequence: CASSGTGGNQPQHF. The chain joins TRBV2 to TRBJ1-5; TRBD1 aligns across 9 bases. CDR3 length: 14 residues. J was trimmed by 2 bases and V by 4 bases; bases with no gene match: 0. Germline assignment: CDR1 SNHLY and CDR2 FYNNEI.

This clone has only a few counts. The CDR3 DNA is TGCAGCGGCACTCGACTTTACCATGAGCAGTTCTTC. This sequence encodes CSGTRLYHEQFF. This chain links TRBV29-1 with TRBJ2-1; D remains ambiguous. CDR3 size: 12 residues. Germline-derived CDR1 and CDR2 are SQVTM and ANQGSEA. V lost 7 bases to trimming and J lost 8 bases, with 15 bases between them.

The rearrangement uses TRBV20-1 and TRBJ1-1; unclear D gene. Germline V CDR1 and CDR2: DFQATT, SNEGSKA (reference sequence). The V end was cut by 6 bases, the J end by 11 bases, with 16 bases between. This CDR3 spans 11 amino acids. The CDR3 region is CSAPLFLEAFF. CDR3 DNA: TGCAGTGCCCCTCTATTCCTGGAGGCTTTCTTT.

The rearrangement links TRBV20-1 to TRBJ2-5, with D uncertain. Trimming left V 4 bases short and J 5 bases short, with 2 bases between. There are 9 residues in the CDR3. The germline gives CDR1 DFQATT, CDR2 SNEGSKA (reference sequence). CDR3 in DNA: TGCAGTGCTACCGAGACCCAGTACTTC. Its protein is CSATETQYF.

The chain combines TRBV5-1 with TRBJ2-3, with a tentative D call TRBD1 (5 bases). Trimming left V 4 bases short and J 0 bases short, with 12 bases between. CDR3 length: 15 amino acids. Germline CDR1 reads SGHRS; CDR2 reads YFSETQ. The CDR3 reads CASSPGRASTDTQYF. In nucleotides, the CDR3 is TGCGCCAGCAGCCCGGGCAGGGCCAGCACAGATACGCAGTATTTT.

Only a few counts were recorded for this clone. The chain has TRBV29-1 and TRBJ2-7, with a tentative D call TRBD2 (6 bases). The CDR3 spans 14 residues. Germline V lookup: CDR1 SQVTM, CDR2 ANQGSEA. The ends were cut back, 0 bases at V and 7 bases at J, with 16 bases in the middle. CDR3 sequence: CSVEEAGRAGEQYF. The CDR3 DNA follows: TGCAGCGTTGAAGAAGCGGGCAGGGCGGGTGAGCAGTACTTC.

The chain links TRBV9 to TRBJ1-1, with D hard to call. From germline, CDR1 is SGDLS and CDR2 YYNGEE. The CDR3 covers 12 residues. The CDR3 here is CATSVLAGEAFF. CDR3 coding DNA: TGTGCTACCAGCGTACTGGCCGGGGAAGCTTTCTTT.

This clone turned up a few times. This chain connects TRBV27 to TRBJ2-6, with D unclear. CDR1 and CDR2 (germline): MNHEY, SMNVEV (reference sequence). The CDR3 has 13 amino acids. V shed 6 bases and J shed 9 bases, with 12 bases lying between them. In nucleotides, the CDR3 is TGTGCCAGCAGCCCAACTCCGGGCAACGTCCTGACTTTC. It yields the protein CASSPTPGNVLTF.

This clone is a singleton in its sample. The chain recombines TRBV6-5 with TRBJ1-1, with a tentative D call TRBD1 (5 bases). The CDR3 is 14 residues long. V lost 5 bases and J 3 bases, leaving 13 bases between the germline ends. The V gene's germline CDR1 is MNHEY and CDR2 SVGAGI. CDR3 bases: TGTGCCAGCAGTGCGGGACTTTCTTACACTGAAGCTTTCTTT. This translates into CASSAGLSYTEAFF.

The chain joins TRBV9 to TRBJ2-1, with 7 bases aligning to TRBD2. The J segment lost 5 bases and the V segment lost 3 bases, leaving 5 bases of the junction unmatched. Germline CDR1 SGDLS, CDR2 YYNGEE. There are 14 residues in the CDR3. CDR3 nucleotides: TGTGCCAGCAGCGCAAGCGGGGCCGACAATGAGCAGTTCTTC. It translates to CASSASGADNEQFF.

The V and J genes are TRBV28 and TRBJ2-2, with TRBD2 matching over 8 bases. This CDR3 spans 15 amino acids. V lost 1 base and J lost 6; bases outside the gene matches: 4. Germline CDR1 is MDHEN and CDR2 is SYDVKM. The CDR3 bases are TGTGCCAGCAGTTTATCTTCAGCGGGAGCCGGGGAGCTGTTTTTT. Translated: CASSLSSAGAGELFF. Complete variable domain (other parts from reference TRBV28 and TRBJ2-2): DVKVTQSSRYLVKRTGEKVFLECVQDMDHENMFWYRQDPGLGLRLIYFSYDVKMKEKGDIPEGYSVSREKKERFSLILESASTNQTSMYLCASSLSSAGAGELFFGEGSRLTVL.

In its sample, this clone was seen a few times. The chain combines TRBV29-1 with TRBJ2-2; the D is unclear. The length of the CDR3 is 13 residues. Trimming shortened V by 6 bases and J by 2 bases, and 10 bases separated the two germline ends. The germline V gene has CDR1 SQVTM and CDR2 ANQGSEA. CDR3 sequence: CSVTDPNTGELFF. CDR3 nucleotide sequence: TGCAGCGTCACTGACCCCAACACCGGGGAGCTGTTTTTT.

A few counts support this clone. The rearrangement links TRBV29-1 to TRBJ1-1; D perhaps matches TRBD1 (5 bases). V shed 4 bases and J shed 3 bases, with 15 bases lying between them. Germline V gene data show CDR1 as SQVTM and CDR2 as ANQGSEA. The length of the CDR3 is 14 residues. This CDR3 is CSVVNRLGDTEAFF. In nucleotides, the CDR3 is TGCAGCGTTGTTAACCGTTTGGGGGACACTGAAGCTTTCTTT.